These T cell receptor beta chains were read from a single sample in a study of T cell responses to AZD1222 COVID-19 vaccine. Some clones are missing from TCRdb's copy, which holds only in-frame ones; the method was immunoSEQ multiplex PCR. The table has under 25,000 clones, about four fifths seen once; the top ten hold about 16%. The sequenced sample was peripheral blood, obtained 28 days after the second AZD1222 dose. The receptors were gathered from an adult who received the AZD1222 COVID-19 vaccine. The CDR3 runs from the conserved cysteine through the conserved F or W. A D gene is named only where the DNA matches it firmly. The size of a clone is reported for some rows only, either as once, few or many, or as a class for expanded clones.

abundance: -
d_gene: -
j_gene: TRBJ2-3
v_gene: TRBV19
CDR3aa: CASSKGVTDTQYF
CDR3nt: TGTGCCAGTAGTAAGGGCGTGACAGATACGCAGTATTTT

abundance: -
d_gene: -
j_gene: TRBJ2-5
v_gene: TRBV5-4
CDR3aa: CASSMNRGRETQYF
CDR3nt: TGTGCCAGCAGCATGAACCGGGGTCGGGAGACCCAGTACTTC

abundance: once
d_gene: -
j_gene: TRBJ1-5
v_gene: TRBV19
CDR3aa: CASSISRTAVSSWHF
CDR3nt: TGTGCCAGTAGTATATCCCGGACAGCTGTTTCGTCGTGGCATTTT

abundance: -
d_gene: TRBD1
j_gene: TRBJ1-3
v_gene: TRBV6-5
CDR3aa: CASSYTRDRVYTIYF
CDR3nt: TGTGCCAGCAGTTACACCCGGGACAGGGTGTACACCATATATTTT

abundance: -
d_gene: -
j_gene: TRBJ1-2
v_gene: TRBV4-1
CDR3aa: CASSQAGTRYGYTF
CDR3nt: TGCGCCAGCAGCCAAGCCGGGACGCGTTATGGCTACACCTTC

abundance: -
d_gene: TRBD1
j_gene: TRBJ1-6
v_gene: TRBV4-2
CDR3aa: CASSQASPAGDRGNPLHF
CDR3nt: TGTGCCAGCAGCCAAGCTAGTCCGGCAGGGGACAGGGGGAATCCCCTCCACTTT

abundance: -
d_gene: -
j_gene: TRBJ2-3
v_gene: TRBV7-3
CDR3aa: CASSLMGREIPDTQYF
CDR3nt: TGTGCCAGCAGCTTAATGGGACGGGAGATTCCAGATACGCAGTATTTT

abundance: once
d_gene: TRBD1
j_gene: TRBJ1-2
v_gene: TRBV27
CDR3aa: CASRPAGGSYGYTF
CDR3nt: TGTGCCAGCAGACCAGCAGGGGGCAGCTATGGCTACACCTTC

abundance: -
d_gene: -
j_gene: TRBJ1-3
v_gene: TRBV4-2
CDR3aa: CASSPSTDTIYF
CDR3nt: TGTGCCAGCAGCCCATCGACGGACACCATATATTTT

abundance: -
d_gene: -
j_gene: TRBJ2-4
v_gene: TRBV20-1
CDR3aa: CSARAPGFQYF
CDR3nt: TGCAGTGCTAGAGCCCCTGGATTTCAGTACTTC

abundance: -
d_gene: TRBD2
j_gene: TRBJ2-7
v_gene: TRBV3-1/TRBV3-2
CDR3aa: CASSRGGGSYEQYF
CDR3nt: TGTGCCAGCAGCCGAGGCGGCGGGAGCTACGAGCAGTACTTC

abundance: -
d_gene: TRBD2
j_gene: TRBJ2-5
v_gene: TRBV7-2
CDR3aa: CASSSGWTSGTETQYF
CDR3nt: TGTGCCAGCAGCTCGGGATGGACTAGCGGGACAGAGACCCAGTACTTC

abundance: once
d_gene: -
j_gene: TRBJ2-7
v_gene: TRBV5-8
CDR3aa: CASSRSETGQYF
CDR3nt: TGTGCCAGCAGCCGTAGCGAAACGGGGCAGTACTTC

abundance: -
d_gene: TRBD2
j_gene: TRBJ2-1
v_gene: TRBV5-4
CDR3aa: CASSLGLVSSGRAGEQFF
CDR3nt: TGTGCCAGCAGCTTGGGTCTGGTTTCCAGCGGGAGGGCCGGTGAGCAGTTCTTC

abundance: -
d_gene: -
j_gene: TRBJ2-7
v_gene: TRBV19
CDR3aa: CASSIQGRNYEQYF
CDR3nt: TGTGCCAGTAGTATACAGGGCCGGAACTACGAGCAGTACTTC

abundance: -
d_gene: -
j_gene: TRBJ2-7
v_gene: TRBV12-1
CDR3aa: CASSPRTNHYEQYF
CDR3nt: TGTGCCAGCAGCCCTCGGACTAACCACTACGAGCAGTACTTC

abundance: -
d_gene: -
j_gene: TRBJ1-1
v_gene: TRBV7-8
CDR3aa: CASSPRAREGTEAFF
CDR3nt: TGTGCCAGCAGCCCGAGGGCCAGGGAAGGAACTGAAGCTTTCTTT

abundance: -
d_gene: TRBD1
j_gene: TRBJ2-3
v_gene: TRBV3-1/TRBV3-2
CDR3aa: CASSVQPGGPGLLTQYF
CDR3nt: TGTGCCAGCAGCGTCCAGCCAGGGGGTCCCGGCCTTCTTACGCAGTATTTT

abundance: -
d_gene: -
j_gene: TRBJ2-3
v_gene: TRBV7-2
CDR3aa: CASSPDSLGTDTQYF
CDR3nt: TGTGCCAGCAGCCCCGACTCCTTGGGCACAGATACGCAGTATTTT

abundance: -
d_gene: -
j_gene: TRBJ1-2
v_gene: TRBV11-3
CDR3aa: CASSTPGANYGYTF
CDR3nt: TGTGCCAGCAGCACCCCCGGGGCTAACTATGGCTACACCTTC

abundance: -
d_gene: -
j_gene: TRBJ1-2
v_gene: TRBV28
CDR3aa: CASSLTNRAQGYGYTF
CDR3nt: TGTGCCAGCAGCCTTACTAACAGGGCTCAAGGCTATGGCTACACCTTC

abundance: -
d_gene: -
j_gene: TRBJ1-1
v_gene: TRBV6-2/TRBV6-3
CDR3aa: CASSYRGVRTEAFF
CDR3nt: TGTGCCAGCAGTTACAGAGGGGTGAGAACTGAAGCTTTCTTT

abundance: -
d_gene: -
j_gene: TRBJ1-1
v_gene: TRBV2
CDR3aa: CASSKNRGDTEAFF
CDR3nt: TGTGCCAGCAGTAAGAACCGGGGGGACACTGAAGCTTTCTTT

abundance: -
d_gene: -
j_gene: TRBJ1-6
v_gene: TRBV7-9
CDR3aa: CASSSWRNSPLHF
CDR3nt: TGTGCCAGCAGCTCCTGGCGGAATTCACCCCTCCACTTT

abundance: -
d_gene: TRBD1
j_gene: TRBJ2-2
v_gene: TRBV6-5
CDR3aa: CASSRGQGPTGELFF
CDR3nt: TGTGCCAGCAGCCGGGGACAGGGTCCGACCGGGGAGCTGTTTTTT

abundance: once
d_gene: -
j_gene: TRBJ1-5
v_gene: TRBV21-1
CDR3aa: CASSKVSSNQPQHF
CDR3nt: TGTGCCAGCAGCAAAGTCAGTAGCAATCAGCCCCAGCATTTT

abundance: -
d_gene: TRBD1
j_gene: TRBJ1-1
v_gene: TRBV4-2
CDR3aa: CASTRTGDEGTEAFF
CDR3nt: TGTGCCAGCACGCGGACAGGGGATGAGGGCACTGAAGCTTTCTTT

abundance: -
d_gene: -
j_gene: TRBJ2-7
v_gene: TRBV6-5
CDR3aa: CASSYTGGVQYF
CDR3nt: TGTGCCAGCAGTTACACCGGGGGTGTGCAGTACTTC

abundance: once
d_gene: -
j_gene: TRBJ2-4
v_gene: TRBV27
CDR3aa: CASSLQGSKNIQYF
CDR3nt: TGTGCCAGCAGTTTACAGGGGAGCAAAAACATTCAGTACTTC

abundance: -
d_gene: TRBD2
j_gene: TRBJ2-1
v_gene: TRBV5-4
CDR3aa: CASSSGGGRSYNEQFF
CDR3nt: TGTGCCAGCAGCTCGGGAGGAGGACGCTCCTACAATGAGCAGTTCTTC

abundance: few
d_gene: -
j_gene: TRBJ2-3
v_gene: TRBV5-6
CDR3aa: CASSFYSTDTQYF
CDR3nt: TGTGCCAGCAGCTTTTACAGCACAGATACGCAGTATTTT